Listed below are T cell receptor beta chains from one sample, sequenced in a study of T-cell reconstitution after alpha-beta-depleted transplantation in children. Each CDR3 protein gets one entry after TCRdb re-called the PCR reads with MiXCR. Of 700,000 to 850,000 distinct CDR3 sequences listed, 15% to 20% are singletons. The sequences come from PBMCs, mostly from graft donor cells, collected 360 days after TCRalphabeta/CD19-depleted stem cell transplant. The receptors derive from a male patient younger than 18 who had a stem cell transplant for acute lymphoblastic leukemia, so the T cells may come from the graft donor. Each CDR3 is given with its conserved first and last residue. A D gene is named only where the DNA matches it firmly.

D | J | V | CDR3
NA | TRBJ2-1 | TRBV10-3 | CAISGESYEQFF
NA | TRBJ2-1 | TRBV9 | CASSGSPSYNEQFF
NA | TRBJ2-1 | TRBV14 | CASSQNRGPYEQFF
NA | TRBJ2-1 | TRBV5-1 | CASSPTLTGTGSYNEQFF
NA | TRBJ2-7 | TRBV10-3 | CAISPRGGPPSYEQYF
TRBD2 | TRBJ2-1 | TRBV10-3 | CAISVNWGGEGQFF
NA | TRBJ2-7 | TRBV29-1 | CSVEDRRGGEQYF
NA | TRBJ2-1 | TRBV24-1 | CATSDFPTGNSYNEQFF
NA | TRBJ2-3 | TRBV7-3 | CASSFQPADTQYF
NA | TRBJ2-2 | TRBV19 | CASSIPHGLALELFF
NA | TRBJ2-2 | TRBV7-2 | CASRPTRLGELFF
TRBD1 | TRBJ2-5 | TRBV7-3 | CASSLLGAGGGQETQYF
NA | TRBJ1-5 | TRBV6-5 | CASSYWGYSNQPQHF
NA | TRBJ1-1 | TRBV4-1 | CASSQPPSDEAFF
TRBD2 | TRBJ2-7 | TRBV5-1 | CASSLEMGLVSPGAEQYF
TRBD2 | TRBJ2-7 | TRBV15 | CATSRTSGSFYEQYF
TRBD1 | TRBJ2-2 | TRBV15 | CATSSLRGTGELFF
NA | TRBJ2-1 | TRBV28 | CASSLASRPYNEQFF
NA | TRBJ2-7 | TRBV4-1 | CASSQALQGSYEQYF
TRBD1 | TRBJ2-7 | TRBV29-1 | CSVKRTGAYEQYF
NA | TRBJ2-2 | TRBV7-9 | CASSSSKSSPNTGELFF
TRBD2 | TRBJ2-1 | TRBV20-1 | CSAKNSGIENEQFF
NA | TRBJ1-1 | TRBV27 | CASSTGLRTEAFF
TRBD1 | TRBJ1-4 | TRBV20-1 | CSARDRVSNEKLFF
NA | TRBJ1-5 | TRBV4-1 | CASSPWVGWAQHF
NA | TRBJ2-2 | TRBV5-1 | CASSLARPSSTGELFF
NA | TRBJ2-2 | TRBV6-5 | CASSYLDWSLGELFF
TRBD1 | TRBJ1-1 | TRBV15 | CATSRDRAGNTEAFF
TRBD2 | TRBJ2-1 | TRBV4-1 | CASSQIGRLAGGNEQFF
NA | TRBJ2-1 | TRBV9 | CASSPYGSSSYNEQFF
TRBD2 | TRBJ2-7 | TRBV7-2 | CASSWGYTSGSSYEQYF
TRBD1 | TRBJ2-7 | TRBV25-1 | CASSDTRGQGSYEQYF
NA | TRBJ2-3 | TRBV12-3/TRBV12-4 | CASSLGGGKTDTQYF
TRBD2 | TRBJ2-3 | TRBV4-1 | CASSQLAESTDTQYF
NA | TRBJ2-5 | TRBV29-1 | CSVGGPGYWETQYF
NA | TRBJ1-2 | TRBV6-5 | CASSYGSGKAGYTF
TRBD1 | TRBJ1-2 | TRBV12-3/TRBV12-4 | CASSLEPGQGARGYTF
NA | TRBJ2-2 | TRBV5-1 | CASSLSTANTGELFF
NA | TRBJ2-5 | TRBV7-6 | CASSSNTIQETQYF
TRBD1 | TRBJ2-2 | TRBV12-3/TRBV12-4 | CASRLGQGGPGELFF
TRBD2 | TRBJ2-1 | TRBV10-3 | CTISSTETSGFLYNEQFF
NA | TRBJ1-1 | TRBV19 | CATGRVGRTEAFF
NA | TRBJ1-1 | TRBV7-6 | CASSLNYGLTEAFF
TRBD2 | TRBJ2-1 | TRBV19 | CASSVRLAGGRNEQFF
NA | TRBJ2-3 | TRBV12-3/TRBV12-4 | CASSFPRLVATQYF
TRBD1 | TRBJ2-7 | TRBV9 | CASSVGGQSYEQYF
TRBD1 | TRBJ2-5 | TRBV5-5 | CASSTRPTGTETQYF
NA | TRBJ2-1 | TRBV4-1 | CASSPDSLSYNEQFF
NA | TRBJ2-1 | TRBV20-1 | CSARELVLGYNEQFF